This is a list of T cell receptor beta chains from one sample in a study of blood T cells in healthy people across ages. MiXCR, applied by TCRdb to the 5' RACE reads, yields one record per CDR3 protein. The table lists approximately 1.5 million distinct CDR3 sequences, roughly 30% of them singletons. Sequenced: blood. The receptors come from a woman in her 30s in good health. CDR3s include the opening cysteine and the closing phenylalanine or tryptophan. A D gene is named only where the DNA matches it firmly.

D,J,V,CDR3
NA,TRBJ2-5,TRBV13,CASSLRFGKTQYF
NA,TRBJ2-5,TRBV15,CATTGDQETQYF
TRBD1,TRBJ2-7,TRBV6-4,CASSASPGQPYEQYF
NA,TRBJ2-3,TRBV3-1,CASSFTSIDTQYF
NA,TRBJ2-1,TRBV20-1,CSARWIGYNEQFF
TRBD1,TRBJ1-2,TRBV5-1,CASRGGTGGDYGYTF
NA,TRBJ2-3,TRBV28,CASRDGGALTTDTQYF
NA,TRBJ1-5,TRBV5-1,CASRRTENQPQHF
TRBD1,TRBJ1-5,TRBV5-5,CASSFGQGKGNQPQHF
NA,TRBJ1-5,TRBV20-1,CSAIFPGLGSNQPQHF
NA,TRBJ2-1,TRBV6-5,CASTMYNEQFF
NA,TRBJ1-1,TRBV4-1,CASSHPVRGTEAFF
NA,TRBJ2-1,TRBV12-3/TRBV12-4,CASSLSRGLTTSNEQFF
NA,TRBJ1-4,TRBV29-1,CSALFQSGEKLFF
TRBD2,TRBJ2-7,TRBV18,CASSPPAGGGMGQYF
TRBD1,TRBJ1-2,TRBV2,CASTLTGATSYGGYTF
NA,TRBJ2-3,TRBV2,CASSRSSHTDTQYF
NA,TRBJ2-3,TRBV5-1,CASSLTGLASDTQYF